The clone carrying this T cell receptor (beta chain) was seen only a few times. Its cognate antigen is unknown. TCRdb's table, derived via immunoSEQ multiplex PCR, lists solely in-frame clones and lacks some. The sample is made up of 30,000 to 45,000 clones, none counted only once. The data derive from a study of T cells after posttransplantation cyclophosphamide. Study observations and caveats: Later post-transplant blood repertoires were often dominated by donor CD8+ memory clones. After PTCy, TRB diversity resembled that of CNI/methotrexate controls.

The CDR3 extends over 17 amino acids. V lost 3 bases and J 5 bases, leaving 23 bases between the germline ends. Germline CDR1 and CDR2: SGHDT and YYEEEE. The TCR comes from a girl aged 5-17 years in good health, CMV-negative, and a related stem cell transplant donor. Material for sequencing was PBMCs. V gene TRBV5-6 combines with J gene TRBJ1-2; D gene ambiguous. The CDR3 protein is CASSSPQDGPSGYGYTF. In nucleotides, the CDR3 is TGTGCCAGCAGCTCGCCCCAGGACGGTCCATCGGGATATGGCTACACCTTC.